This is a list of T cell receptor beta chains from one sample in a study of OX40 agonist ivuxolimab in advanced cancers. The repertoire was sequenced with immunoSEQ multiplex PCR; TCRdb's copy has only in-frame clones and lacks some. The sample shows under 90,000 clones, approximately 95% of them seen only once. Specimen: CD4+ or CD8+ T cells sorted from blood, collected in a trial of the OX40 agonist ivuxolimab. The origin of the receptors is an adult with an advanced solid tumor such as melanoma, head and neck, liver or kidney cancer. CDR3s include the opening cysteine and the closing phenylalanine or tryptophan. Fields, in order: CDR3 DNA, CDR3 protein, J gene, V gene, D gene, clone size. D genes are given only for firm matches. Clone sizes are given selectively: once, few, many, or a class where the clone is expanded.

CDR3 DNA: TGCAGTGCTACGGGCGAGACCCAGTACTTC
CDR3 protein: CSATGETQYF
J gene: TRBJ2-5
V gene: TRBV20-1
D gene: .
clone size: .

CDR3 DNA: TGTGCCAGCAGGGGGACGGATATCACTGAAGCTTTCTTT
CDR3 protein: CASRGTDITEAFF
J gene: TRBJ1-1
V gene: TRBV6-5
D gene: .
clone size: .

CDR3 DNA: TGTGCCAGCAAAAGGGCCCGACTAGCGGACTACAATGAGCAGTTCTTC
CDR3 protein: CASKRARLADYNEQFF
J gene: TRBJ2-1
V gene: TRBV28
D gene: TRBD2
clone size: .

CDR3 DNA: TGTGCCAGTAGTATGGGTGGGCAGAATTCCTACGAGCAGTACTTC
CDR3 protein: CASSMGGQNSYEQYF
J gene: TRBJ2-7
V gene: TRBV19
D gene: .
clone size: .

CDR3 DNA: TGCGCCAGCAGTAACAGATCCCCGGGCTACGAGCAGTACTTC
CDR3 protein: CASSNRSPGYEQYF
J gene: TRBJ2-7
V gene: TRBV10-2
D gene: .
clone size: once

CDR3 DNA: TGCGCCAGCACGCAGGGAATAGTTCAAACTACACTTGAAGCTTTCTTT
CDR3 protein: CASTQGIVQTTLEAFF
J gene: TRBJ1-1
V gene: TRBV4-3
D gene: .
clone size: .

CDR3 DNA: TGTGCCAGCTCACCACCTTTAGGGAGCACTGAAGCTTTCTTT
CDR3 protein: CASSPPLGSTEAFF
J gene: TRBJ1-1
V gene: TRBV18
D gene: .
clone size: .

CDR3 DNA: TGTGCCTGGAGGGCCCTGGACAGGACCTACGAGCAGTACTTC
CDR3 protein: CAWRALDRTYEQYF
J gene: TRBJ2-7
V gene: TRBV30
D gene: TRBD1
clone size: .

CDR3 DNA: TGTGCCAGCTCCTGGGACAGGGTTTTTGGAGGCTACACCTTC
CDR3 protein: CASSWDRVFGGYTF
J gene: TRBJ1-2
V gene: TRBV12-1
D gene: .
clone size: .

CDR3 DNA: TGTGCCAGCAGCTTATTCGCCGGGACAGGGACGGGAAACACCATATATTTT
CDR3 protein: CASSLFAGTGTGNTIYF
J gene: TRBJ1-3
V gene: TRBV7-2
D gene: TRBD1
clone size: .

CDR3 DNA: TGTGCCAGCAGCTTAGGACAAAGTACTGAAGCTTTCTTT
CDR3 protein: CASSLGQSTEAFF
J gene: TRBJ1-1
V gene: TRBV11-2
D gene: .
clone size: .

CDR3 DNA: TGTGCCAGCAGCGTAGCTAGCGCCACAGATACGCAGTATTTT
CDR3 protein: CASSVASATDTQYF
J gene: TRBJ2-3
V gene: TRBV9
D gene: .
clone size: .

CDR3 DNA: TGTGCCAGCAGGGGGCGTTCGGTGGGTGGCTACACCTTC
CDR3 protein: CASRGRSVGGYTF
J gene: TRBJ1-2
V gene: TRBV27
D gene: .
clone size: .

CDR3 DNA: TGTGCCAGCAGCTTAGGTTTTTCCGAGACCCAGTACTTC
CDR3 protein: CASSLGFSETQYF
J gene: TRBJ2-5
V gene: TRBV7-2
D gene: .
clone size: .

CDR3 DNA: TGTGCCTGGAACGGCGGCTCTGGAAACACCATATATTTT
CDR3 protein: CAWNGGSGNTIYF
J gene: TRBJ1-3
V gene: TRBV30
D gene: .
clone size: .

CDR3 DNA: TGCGCCAGCAGCCCCCAGGACAGGTCAAACTACGAGCAGTACTTC
CDR3 protein: CASSPQDRSNYEQYF
J gene: TRBJ2-7
V gene: TRBV5-1
D gene: TRBD1
clone size: .

CDR3 DNA: TGTGCCAGCAGCTCAGGACAGGACTTCCCCGGGGAGCTGTTTTTT
CDR3 protein: CASSSGQDFPGELFF
J gene: TRBJ2-2
V gene: TRBV5-4
D gene: TRBD1
clone size: .

CDR3 DNA: TGTGCCAGCAGTGAAGGCGGACACAATCAGCCCCAGCATTTT
CDR3 protein: CASSEGGHNQPQHF
J gene: TRBJ1-5
V gene: TRBV6-5
D gene: .
clone size: .

CDR3 DNA: TGTGCCAGCAGTTACTTGGGACAGAACACTGAAGCTTTCTTT
CDR3 protein: CASSYLGQNTEAFF
J gene: TRBJ1-1
V gene: TRBV6-6
D gene: .
clone size: .

CDR3 DNA: TGCGCCAGCAGCTTGGCGGCTAGCGGGGGGCCGCAAGAGACCCAGTACTTC
CDR3 protein: CASSLAASGGPQETQYF
J gene: TRBJ2-5
V gene: TRBV5-1
D gene: TRBD2
clone size: .

CDR3 DNA: TGTGCCAGCAGTGAGGGCGGGATTAATTCACCCCTCCACTTT
CDR3 protein: CASSEGGINSPLHF
J gene: TRBJ1-6
V gene: TRBV6-4
D gene: .
clone size: .

CDR3 DNA: TGCGCCAGCAGCCAACCCGGCAGACAAGAGACCCAGTACTTC
CDR3 protein: CASSQPGRQETQYF
J gene: TRBJ2-5
V gene: TRBV4-1
D gene: .
clone size: .

CDR3 DNA: TGTGCCAGTAGTAACCTCCTAGCTGTCACAGATACGCAGTATTTT
CDR3 protein: CASSNLLAVTDTQYF
J gene: TRBJ2-3
V gene: TRBV19
D gene: .
clone size: .

CDR3 DNA: TGTGCCAGCAGTGAAGAAGCGGGGGCGCTTTTTGGCTACACCTTC
CDR3 protein: CASSEEAGALFGYTF
J gene: TRBJ1-2
V gene: TRBV2
D gene: .
clone size: .

CDR3 DNA: TGTGCCAGCCGCGCGAGGCCGGGGGGGTACGAGCAGTACTTC
CDR3 protein: CASRARPGGYEQYF
J gene: TRBJ2-7
V gene: TRBV2
D gene: TRBD2
clone size: .

CDR3 DNA: TGCAGCGCCGGGGGCGGGGAACAAGAGACCCAGTACTTC
CDR3 protein: CSAGGGEQETQYF
J gene: TRBJ2-5
V gene: TRBV29-1
D gene: .
clone size: .

CDR3 DNA: TGTGCCAGCAGTTTACCACACAGGGGAAAGGAGACCCAGTACTTC
CDR3 protein: CASSLPHRGKETQYF
J gene: TRBJ2-5
V gene: TRBV28
D gene: TRBD1
clone size: .

CDR3 DNA: TGTGCCTGGGCCGACAGGGGCAATCAGCCCCAGCATTTT
CDR3 protein: CAWADRGNQPQHF
J gene: TRBJ1-5
V gene: TRBV30
D gene: TRBD1
clone size: .

CDR3 DNA: TGTGCCAGCAGCATTGACGGGTTTTATGGCTACACCTTC
CDR3 protein: CASSIDGFYGYTF
J gene: TRBJ1-2
V gene: TRBV5-4
D gene: .
clone size: .

CDR3 DNA: TGTGCCACCAGCAGAGAGCAGGGGGGAGGCTACACCTTC
CDR3 protein: CATSREQGGGYTF
J gene: TRBJ1-2
V gene: TRBV15
D gene: TRBD1
clone size: .

CDR3 DNA: TGTGCCAGCAGCGCCCGGACAGGGGGCGGTGAGACCCAGTACTTC
CDR3 protein: CASSARTGGGETQYF
J gene: TRBJ2-5
V gene: TRBV9
D gene: TRBD1
clone size: .

CDR3 DNA: TGTGCCAGCAGCATGACAGGGCCCAATCAGCCCCAGCATTTT
CDR3 protein: CASSMTGPNQPQHF
J gene: TRBJ1-5
V gene: TRBV5-4
D gene: TRBD1
clone size: .